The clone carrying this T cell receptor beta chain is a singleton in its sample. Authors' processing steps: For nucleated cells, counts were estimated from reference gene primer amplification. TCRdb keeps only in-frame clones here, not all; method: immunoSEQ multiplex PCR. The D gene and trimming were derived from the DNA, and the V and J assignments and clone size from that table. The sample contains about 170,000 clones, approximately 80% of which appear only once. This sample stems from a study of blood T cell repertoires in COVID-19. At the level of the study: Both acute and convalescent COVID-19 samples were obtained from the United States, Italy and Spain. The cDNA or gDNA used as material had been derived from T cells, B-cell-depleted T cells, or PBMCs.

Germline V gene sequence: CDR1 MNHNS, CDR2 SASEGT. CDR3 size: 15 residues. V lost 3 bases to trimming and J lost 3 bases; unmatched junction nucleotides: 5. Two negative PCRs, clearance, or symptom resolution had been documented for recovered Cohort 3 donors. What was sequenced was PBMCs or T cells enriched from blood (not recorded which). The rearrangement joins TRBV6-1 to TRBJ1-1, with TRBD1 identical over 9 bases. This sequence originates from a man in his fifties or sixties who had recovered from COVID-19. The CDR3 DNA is TGTGCCAGCAGTGACCAAGGACAGGGGCACACTGAAGCTTTCTTT. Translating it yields CASSDQGQGHTEAFF.